Below, 11 T cell receptor beta chains from the same sample are listed, as sequenced in a study of post-analysis software for immune sequencing data. Study-wide findings and caveats: When patients were compared with controls, about five TRBV segments were more frequent, TRBV5-6, TRBV5-1 and TRBV20-1 among them.

Their antigen targets remain unknown. Carried by the TCR beta cDNA libraries were unique molecular identifiers. TCRdb recomputed calls from the PCR reads with MiXCR, one row per CDR3 protein. The repertoire holds 650,000 to 850,000 distinct CDR3 sequences, with approximately 53% as singletons. Sequences were obtained from blood. Source of these receptors: a girl between 10 and 17 years old with multiple sclerosis.

The V call is TRBV7-9, the J call TRBJ2-5; TRBD1 matches 8 bases. Germline V gene sequence: CDR1 SEHNR, CDR2 FQNEAQ (reference sequence). The J segment lost 5 bases and the V segment lost 2 bases, leaving 4 bases of the junction unmatched. This CDR3 has 14 residues. The chain's CDR3 is CASSLPQGAETQYF. The CDR3 DNA is TGTGCCAGCAGCTTACCGCAGGGGGCGGAGACCCAGTACTTC.

The rearrangement links TRBV3-1 to TRBJ2-2; D ambiguous. The CDR3 is 16 amino acids. Looked up from germline, CDR1 is LGHDT and CDR2 is YNNKEL (reference sequence). V was clipped by 3 bases and J by 3 bases, with 14 bases between them. CDR3 amino acids: CASSHGSIVDTGELFF. For the CDR3, the DNA is TGTGCCAGCAGCCACGGGTCTATTGTGGACACCGGGGAGCTGTTTTTT.

The DNA for the CDR3 is TGTGCCATCAAGGGACAGGAGAGCTACGAGCAGTACTTC. Translation: CAIKGQESYEQYF. The rearrangement links TRBV10-3 to TRBJ2-7; TRBD1 matches at 8 bases. Germline loops: CDR1 ENHRY, CDR2 SYGVKD. The CDR3 length is 13 residues. The junction had 5 bases not matched to a gene; V was cut back by 7 bases and J by 3 bases.

This clonotype was counted between two and nine times. V is TRBV6-5 and J is TRBJ2-4; 8 bases line up with TRBD1. Per the germline V gene, CDR1 is MNHEY and CDR2 is SVGAGI. The CDR3 has 15 residues. V was clipped by 7 bases and J by 13 bases; unmatched bases: 18. CDR3 loop: CASTYGDRLYNEQYF. CDR3 nucleotides: TGTGCCAGCACCTACGGGGACAGGCTTTACAATGAGCAGTACTTC.

CDR3 sequence reads: CASSQGTGTEAFF. The CDR3 coding sequence is TGTGCCAGCAGCCAGGGAACGGGGACTGAAGCTTTCTTT. This chain connects TRBV3-1 to TRBJ1-1; unclear D gene. CDR3 length: 13 residues. V was shortened by 3 bases and J by 5 bases, with 10 bases between the two germline ends. Germline V gives CDR1 LGHDT, CDR2 YNNKEL (reference sequence).

Remarks on this clonotype: No conserved phenylalanine or tryptophan is present at the end of the CDR3, so a read error is the likely explanation. The chain links TRBV12-3 or TRBV12-4 to TRBJ1-1; 8 nucleotides match TRBD1. J was trimmed by 4 bases and V by 6 bases; bases with no gene match: 7. The CDR3 has 14 residues. The CDR3 protein is CASSHGQGSTEAFL. CDR3 DNA sequence: TGTGCCAGCAGCCACGGACAGGGTAGCACTGAAGCTTTCTTG.

The chain couples TRBV12-3 or TRBV12-4 to TRBJ2-5, with 7 bases lining up with TRBD2. The CDR3 runs 14 residues. V dropped 3 bases and J dropped 5; count of bases not matched to a gene: 6. This chain's CDR3 is CASSFFRGGETQYF. As DNA, the CDR3 is TGTGCCAGCAGTTTTTTCCGGGGAGGGGAGACCCAGTACTTC.

There are a few counts of this clonotype. The chain joins TRBV4-2 to TRBJ1-1; no reliable D call. In germline, CDR1 is LGHNA, CDR2 YNFKEQ. CDR3 length: 13 amino acids. Trimming shortened V by 0 bases and J by 0 bases, and 2 bases separated the two germline ends. The chain's CDR3 is CASSQDMNTEAFF. CDR3 sequence (DNA): TGTGCCAGCAGCCAAGACATGAACACTGAAGCTTTCTTT.

The J gene is TRBJ2-7, the V gene TRBV7-6, with 8 bases matching TRBD2. This CDR3 is built from 16 residues. Germline V gives CDR1 SGHVS, CDR2 FNYEAQ. The trim removed 2 bases at V and 0 bases at J, leaving 6 bases unmatched. CDR3 in amino acids: CASSLTSGRSSYEQYF. The DNA for the CDR3 is TGTGCCAGCAGCTTAACTAGCGGTAGGAGCTCCTACGAGCAGTACTTC.

The genes are TRBV5-1 and TRBJ2-5; 7 bases are shared with TRBD2. Germline lookup yields CDR1 SGHRS and CDR2 YFSETQ. The CDR3 length is 14 residues. The J segment lost 3 bases and the V segment lost 4 bases, leaving 6 bases of the junction unmatched. The CDR3: CASSPLGGKETQYF. The CDR3 bases are TGCGCCAGCAGCCCCCTGGGGGGGAAAGAGACCCAGTACTTC.

This chain links TRBV7-9 with TRBJ1-1; no definite D call. Trimming shortened V by 5 bases and J by 3 bases, and 7 bases separated the two germline ends. CDR3 length: 12 amino acids. Germline V CDR1 and CDR2: SEHNR, FQNEAQ (reference sequence). CDR3 sequence: CASSAHYTEAFF. The CDR3 coding sequence is TGTGCCAGCAGCGCCCATTACACTGAAGCTTTCTTT.